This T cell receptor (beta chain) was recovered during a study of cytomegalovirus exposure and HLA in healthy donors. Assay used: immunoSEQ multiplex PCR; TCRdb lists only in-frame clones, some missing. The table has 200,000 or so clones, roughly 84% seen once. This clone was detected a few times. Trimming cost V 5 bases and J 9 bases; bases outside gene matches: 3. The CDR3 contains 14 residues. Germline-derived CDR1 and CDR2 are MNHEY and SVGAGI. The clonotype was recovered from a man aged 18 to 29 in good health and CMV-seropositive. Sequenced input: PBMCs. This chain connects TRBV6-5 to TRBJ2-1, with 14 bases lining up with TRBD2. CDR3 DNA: TGTGCCAGCAGTAGGGGACTAGCGGGAGCTGAGCAGTTCTTC. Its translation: CASSRGLAGAEQFF.